This entry lists 29 T cell receptor beta chains sequenced from one sample in a study of blood T cell repertoires in COVID-19. Assay used: immunoSEQ multiplex PCR; TCRdb lists only in-frame clones, some missing. The repertoire has about 45,000 clones, about nine tenths of them found once; the top ten carry approximately 5%. Sequencing was done on a sample of peripheral blood. All receptors derive from a human donor in a cohort sampled during active COVID-19.

The rearrangement uses TRBV7-7 and TRBJ2-2; no clear D. Trimming cost V 10 bases and J 6 bases, with 9 bases left between them. CDR3 length: 11 amino acids. The germline V gene has CDR1 SSHAT and CDR2 FNYEAQ (reference sequence). CDR3 in amino acids: CATASSGELFF. DNA for the CDR3: TGTGCCACCGCTAGTTCCGGGGAGCTGTTTTTT.

There are a few counts of this clone. This chain links TRBV27 with TRBJ2-2; the match to TRBD1 covers 9 bases. The CDR3 consists of 17 residues. After removal of 0 bases from V and 4 bases from J, the junction contained 6 bases not matched to a gene. Per germline, CDR1 MNHEY and CDR2 SMNVEV (reference sequence). In DNA, the CDR3 is TGTGCCAGCAGTTTATCTCCGGACAGGGGTGGCACCGGGGAGCTGTTTTTT. This codes for CASSLSPDRGGTGELFF.

V gene TRBV9 combines with J gene TRBJ2-3; 10 bases map to TRBD2. Trimming cost V 0 bases and J 6 bases; bases outside gene matches: 7. The germline V gene encodes CDR1 SGDLS and CDR2 YYNGEE. The CDR3 spans 16 residues. The CDR3 loop is CASSVALASGSDTQYF. The CDR3 DNA follows: TGTGCCAGCAGCGTAGCTTTGGCTAGCGGGAGCGATACGCAGTATTTT.

A few counts support this clone. V usage is TRBV3-1 (or the pseudogene TRBV3-2) and J usage is TRBJ2-1; 12 bases fit TRBD2. V shed 6 bases, J shed 0 bases, and the junction held 12 bases outside the gene matches. Germline CDR1 LGHDT, CDR2 YNNKEL (reference sequence). This CDR3 region has 19 residues. CDR3 amino acids: CASRPTGLAGSSSYNEQFF. The CDR3 coding sequence is TGTGCCAGCAGACCAACGGGACTAGCGGGCTCATCCTCCTACAATGAGCAGTTCTTC.

DNA of the CDR3: TGTGCCAGCAGTTTATCGTACAATGAGCAGTTCTTC. Its protein is CASSLSYNEQFF. This chain connects TRBV28 to TRBJ2-1; D is unresolved. The V and J ends lost 1 base and 4 bases respectively, with 2 bases between them. Germline CDR1 is MDHEN and CDR2 is SYDVKM. The CDR3 covers 12 residues.

This chain uses TRBV5-5 with TRBJ2-7, with D possibly being TRBD2 (6 bases). The CDR3 runs to 14 residues. The germline CDR1 and CDR2 sequences are SGHKS and YYEKEE (reference sequence). Trimming cost V 4 bases and J 2 bases, with 13 bases left between them. CDR3 nucleotide sequence: TGTGCCAGCAGCGGGGGGACCGCCCCCTACGAGCAGTACTTC. Its translation: CASSGGTAPYEQYF.

The chain uses TRBV7-2 and TRBJ2-7, with D possibly matching TRBD2 (5 bases). V dropped 0 bases and J dropped 2 bases, with 11 bases sitting between them. This CDR3 is built from 15 residues. Germline V gives CDR1 SGHTA, CDR2 FQGNSA. CDR3 protein: CASSLAGGGAYEQYF. CDR3 DNA sequence: TGTGCCAGCAGCTTAGCCGGAGGAGGAGCCTACGAGCAGTACTTC.

V gene TRBV3-1 (or the pseudogene TRBV3-2) combines with J gene TRBJ1-2; 7 bases fit TRBD1. V trimming: 4 bases; J trimming: 8 bases; junction bases outside the gene matches: 7. The CDR3 totals 13 residues. Germline values: CDR1 LGHDT, CDR2 YNNKEL (reference sequence). CDR3 in DNA: TGTGCCAGCAGCCTCACAGGGGCAAGGGGCTACACCTTC. The encoded protein is CASSLTGARGYTF.

V gene TRBV10-3 combines with J gene TRBJ1-4; TRBD1 is a possible D gene (6 bases). The CDR3 spans 14 residues. Between the trimmed V and J ends, which lost 8 bases and 4 bases, there was a span of 14 bases. Germline CDR1 reads ENHRY; CDR2 reads SYGVKD. The CDR3 nucleotides are TGTGCCATCCGAGGACAGTCAGTTAATGAAAAACTGTTTTTT. Translated, it gives CAIRGQSVNEKLFF.

The chain combines TRBV5-4 with TRBJ2-3; D is perhaps TRBD2 (6 bases). The V gene lost 4 bases and the J gene lost 6 bases, with 24 bases spanning the gap. CDR1 SGHNT and CDR2 YYREEE come from the germline V gene (reference sequence). The CDR3 extends over 17 amino acids. Written as DNA, the CDR3 is TGTGCCAGCAGCGGGGCCACGGGACTCCCCCCCGGGGATACGCAGTATTTT. This sequence encodes CASSGATGLPPGDTQYF. Full variable domain (outside the CDR3, taken from reference TRBV5-4 and TRBJ2-3): ETGVTQSPTHLIKTRGQQVTLRCSSQSGHNTVSWYQQALGQGPQFIFQYYREEENGRGNFPPRFSGLQFPNYSSELNVNALELDDSALYLCASSGATGLPPGDTQYFGPGTRLTVL.

V is TRBV15 and J is TRBJ1-5; weak D call: TRBD1 (6 bases). V gave up 0 bases and J gave up 3 bases, with 18 bases separating them. Germline loops: CDR1 LNHNV, CDR2 YYDKDF (reference sequence). The CDR3 sequence is 18 residues long. Written as DNA, the CDR3 is TGTGCCACCAGCAGAGATGGTAGAGTGGACAGAGTCAATCAGCCCCAGCATTTT. Translated, it gives CATSRDGRVDRVNQPQHF.

V and J are TRBV5-4 and TRBJ2-5, with TRBD2 matching over 7 bases. There are 15 residues in the CDR3. With 0 bases clipped from V and 1 base from J, the junction kept 3 bases outside the gene matches. The germline V gene has CDR1 SGHNT and CDR2 YYREEE (reference sequence). This chain's CDR3 is CASSLVLAGQETQYF. The CDR3 DNA sequence: TGTGCCAGCAGCTTGGTGTTAGCGGGCCAAGAGACCCAGTACTTC.

V usage is TRBV5-6 and J usage is TRBJ1-5; perhaps TRBD1 as D (6 bases). Germline V lookup: CDR1 SGHDT, CDR2 YYEEEE. This CDR3 spans 14 amino acids. V gave up 1 base and J gave up 3 bases, with 8 bases separating them. The chain's CDR3 is CASSLWGPNQPQHF. As DNA, the CDR3 is TGTGCCAGCAGCTTGTGGGGGCCCAATCAGCCCCAGCATTTT.

This clone is a singleton in its sample. The rearrangement uses TRBV28 and TRBJ1-2; 8 bases line up with TRBD1. Trimming at V came to 6 bases and at J to 7 bases, leaving 19 bases not matched to a gene. The CDR3 covers 17 residues. Germline values: CDR1 MDHEN, CDR2 SYDVKM. CDR3 coding DNA: TGTGCCAGCAGCGGACCTCCCGGGGACAGGTTCCTCCCTGGCTACACCTTC. It is translated as CASSGPPGDRFLPGYTF.

The chain employs TRBV4-1 and TRBJ2-5, with 12 bases fitting TRBD1. Germline loops: CDR1 MGHRA, CDR2 YSYEKL. V was pared by 4 bases and J by 5 bases, with 14 bases of the junction left unmatched. The CDR3 loop spans 18 amino acids. This CDR3 is CASSPRDRGLGGLETQYF. As DNA, the CDR3 is TGCGCCAGCAGCCCCCGGGACAGGGGGCTGGGTGGGTTGGAGACCCAGTACTTC.

This clone was seen just once. The chain is built from TRBV30 and TRBJ2-7; tentatively, D is TRBD2 (5 bases). Trimming took 4 bases from V and 0 from J, leaving 13 bases between them. The CDR3 runs to 14 residues. Germline CDR1 and CDR2: GTSNPN and SVGIG (reference sequence). The CDR3 loop reads CAWIPTGSSYEQYF. For the CDR3, the DNA is TGTGCCTGGATCCCGACGGGGAGCTCCTACGAGCAGTACTTC.

This clone occurred once. This chain links TRBV5-1 with TRBJ2-7; no definite D call. This CDR3 spans 12 amino acids. Germline V gene lookup returns CDR1 SGHRS and CDR2 YFSETQ. V lost 0 bases and J 3 bases, leaving 4 bases between the germline ends. CDR3 amino acids: CASSLDGYEQYF. CDR3 DNA: TGCGCCAGCAGCTTGGACGGCTACGAGCAGTACTTC.

The V and J genes are TRBV5-5 and TRBJ2-1, with 7 bases matching TRBD2. The germline CDR1 and CDR2 sequences are SGHKS and YYEKEE (reference sequence). The CDR3 runs 18 residues. After removal of 4 bases from V and 0 bases from J, the junction contained 13 bases not matched to a gene. The CDR3 sequence: CASSPGTILSSSYNEQFF. The CDR3 coding sequence is TGTGCCAGCAGCCCCGGGACTATCCTTTCCAGCTCCTACAATGAGCAGTTCTTC.

The chain joins TRBV28 to TRBJ1-1, with D possibly TRBD1 on 6 matching bases. This CDR3 comprises 13 residues. Trimming shortened V by 7 bases and J by 3 bases, and 12 bases separated the two germline ends. Germline V gene data show CDR1 as MDHEN and CDR2 as SYDVKM. CDR3 bases: TGTGCCAGCATCAAAGGGGGTTACACTGAAGCTTTCTTT. Translation gives CASIKGGYTEAFF.

There are a few counts of this clone. The chain links TRBV25-1 to TRBJ2-2; D is unclear. The CDR3 has 11 amino acids. The V and J ends lost 4 bases and 7 bases respectively, with 4 bases between them. Germline V gene sequence: CDR1 MGHDK, CDR2 SYGVNS. The DNA of the CDR3 is TGTGCCAGCAGTGGAGGCGGGGAGCTGTTTTTT. Translating it yields CASSGGGELFF.

The chain recombines TRBV5-4 with TRBJ2-7, with TRBD1 identical over 7 bases. Trimming removed 4 bases from V and 4 bases from J; junction bases left unmatched: 5. CDR1 is SGHNT and CDR2 is YYREEE in the germline V gene (reference sequence). The CDR3 is 13 amino acids. The CDR3 protein is CASSTTGAYEQYF. DNA of the CDR3: TGTGCCAGCAGCACAACAGGGGCGTACGAGCAGTACTTC.

The genes are TRBV18 and TRBJ1-1, with D hard to call. In germline, CDR1 is KGHSH, CDR2 LQKENI. The CDR3 loop spans 13 amino acids. Trimming stripped 5 bases from V and 3 bases from J, with 10 bases between. The CDR3 loop is CASSENSYTEAFF. Here the CDR3 DNA reads TGTGCCAGCTCAGAAAACAGTTACACTGAAGCTTTCTTT.

J is TRBJ1-3 and V is TRBV6-2 or TRBV6-3; D unresolved. The CDR3 has 14 amino acids. V shed 2 bases and J shed 0 bases, with 5 bases lying between them. Germline lookup yields CDR1 MNHEY and CDR2 SVGEGT. Here the CDR3 DNA reads TGTGCCAGCAGTTACGTTCACTCTGGAAACACCATATATTTT. As protein: CASSYVHSGNTIYF.

The chain employs TRBV29-1 and TRBJ2-1; D is possibly TRBD1 (5 bases). The CDR3 length is 12 residues. Germline values: CDR1 SQVTM, CDR2 ANQGSEA. V was trimmed by 6 bases and J by 1 base, leaving 7 bases between them. CDR3 coding DNA: TGCAGCGTGGACATATCCTACAATGAGCAGTTCTTC. It yields the protein CSVDISYNEQFF.

This chain's CDR3 is CASSLVGGGPVDTQYF. CDR3 sequence (DNA): TGTGCCAGCAGCTTAGTCGGGGGAGGGCCGGTGGATACGCAGTATTTT. This sequence joins TRBV7-2 and TRBJ2-3; 7 nucleotides match TRBD2. The CDR3 runs 16 residues. In germline, CDR1 is SGHTA, CDR2 FQGNSA. Germline trimming cut 1 base from V and 6 bases from J; bases unmatched to any gene: 10.

The rearrangement uses TRBV3-1 (or the pseudogene TRBV3-2) and TRBJ2-3; 7 bases agree with TRBD2. The CDR3 runs 13 residues. Looked up from germline, CDR1 is LGHDT and CDR2 is YNNKEL (reference sequence). Trimming took 4 bases from V and 6 from J; bases not matched to a gene: 4. Written as DNA, the CDR3 is TGTGCCAGCAGCCCGGGAGGTAGGGATACGCAGTATTTT. Amino acids: CASSPGGRDTQYF.

The chain joins TRBV28 to TRBJ2-2; possibly TRBD2 for D (5 bases). The CDR3 loop spans 17 amino acids. CDR1 MDHEN and CDR2 SYDVKM come from the germline V gene. Between the trimmed V and J ends, which lost 5 bases and 4 bases, there was a span of 20 bases. CDR3 in amino acids: CASSPRRRRAGTGELFF. The CDR3 nucleotides are TGTGCCAGCAGTCCACGTCGGCGTAGGGCGGGCACCGGGGAGCTGTTTTTT.

The rearrangement links TRBV6-5 to TRBJ2-1, with a possible D match to TRBD2 (6 bases). V was shortened by 0 bases and J by 3 bases, with 6 bases between the two germline ends. This CDR3 comprises 14 residues. Germline assignment: CDR1 MNHEY and CDR2 SVGAGI. The CDR3 nucleotides read TGTGCCAGCAGTTACTCGGGGGGCTACAATGAGCAGTTCTTC. It yields the protein CASSYSGGYNEQFF.

V and J are TRBV29-1 and TRBJ2-5; 10 bases map to TRBD1. The CDR3 has 13 amino acids. Germline-derived CDR1 and CDR2 are SQVTM and ANQGSEA. V gave up 7 bases and J gave up 5 bases; unmatched junction bases: 7. CDR3 bases: TGCAGCGGGGGGACAGGGGACTGGGAGACCCAGTACTTC. It specifies CSGGTGDWETQYF.